The clone carrying this TCR beta chain has more than one count but fewer than ten. V was clipped by 1 base and J by 9 bases; unmatched bases: 8. The germline CDR1 and CDR2 sequences are SGHVS and FQNEAQ. The CDR3 has 15 amino acids. The data originate from a study of blood T cell repertoires in COVID-19. Background on the study: Donors in the United States, Italy and Spain gave samples during acute or convalescent COVID-19.

In the study's own analysis: Using reference gene primer amplification, nucleated cell counts were estimated. Measured with immunoSEQ multiplex PCR; TCRdb has only the in-frame clones, and not every one. V, J and clone size are those of that table, while D and trimming were read from the DNA. The sample has around 250,000 clones; around 83% are singletons. The chain has TRBV7-8 and TRBJ2-4, with 8 bases identical to TRBD2. Sequenced sample: peripheral blood. The sequence was obtained from a man older than 75 with acute or convalescent COVID-19. CDR3: CASSLGAGGVLIQYF. CDR3 sequence (DNA): TGTGCCAGCAGCTTAGGGGCGGGAGGCGTTCTCATTCAGTACTTC. The full variable domain, rest sourced from reference TRBV7-8 and TRBJ2-4, is GAGVSQSPRYKVAKRGQDVALRCDPISGHVSLFWYQQALGQGPEFLTYFQNEAQLDKSGLPSDRFFAERPEGSVSTLKIQRTQQEDSAVYLCASSLGAGGVLIQYFGAGTRLSVL.